A selection of T cell receptor beta chains follows, all from one sample in a study of blood T cell repertoires in COVID-19. Sequencing used immunoSEQ multiplex PCR; TCRdb keeps in-frame clones, though not all of them. The sample holds about 190,000 clones, 70% to 80% seen once. Sequences were obtained from peripheral blood. The receptor source for this set is a man aged 45-65 years who had recovered from COVID-19. Both conserved end residues are part of each CDR3. D genes are given only for firm matches. Size tells how often a clone was seen (once, few, many) or the class of an expanded clone, and some rows leave it out.

TRBV19	18	NA	TRBD2	TRBJ2-3	TGTGCCAGTAGTATAGGCGGGACTAGCGGAGCTAGCACAGATACGCAGTATTTT	CASSIGGTSGASTDTQYF
TRBV19	13	NA	TRBD2	TRBJ2-5	TGTGCCAGTAGTTCCGGCGGGGGTGTGGCCCAGTACTTC	CASSSGGGVAQYF
TRBV24-1	16	NA	NA	TRBJ2-5	TGTGCCACCAGTGATTTGCAAGGAGGGACCGGGGAGACCCAGTACTTC	CATSDLQGGTGETQYF
TRBV10-3	12	NA	TRBD1	TRBJ1-2	TGTGCCATCGGACAGGGAGACTATGGCTACACCTTC	CAIGQGDYGYTF
TRBV9	14	NA	NA	TRBJ1-1	TGTGCCAGCAAGTCCCCAGGACAGTACACTGAAGCTTTCTTT	CASKSPGQYTEAFF
TRBV7-8	13	many	NA	TRBJ1-5	TGTGCCAGCAGCTTATCGGAACAGGGAGTAGAGCATTTT	CASSLSEQGVEHF
TRBV4-3	15	NA	NA	TRBJ2-3	TGCGCCAGCAGCCAAGATCTAGCAGGCACAGATACGCAGTATTTT	CASSQDLAGTDTQYF
TRBV11-2	15	NA	NA	TRBJ2-1	TGTGCCAGCAGCTTAGACACGGGAATTTACAATGAGCAGTTCTTC	CASSLDTGIYNEQFF
TRBV6-5	15	NA	NA	TRBJ2-7	TGTGCCAGCAGTTACTCGTTCGGGGTCTCCTACGAGCAGTACTTC	CASSYSFGVSYEQYF
TRBV5-1	16	NA	NA	TRBJ2-7	TGCGCCAGCAGCCCGACCAGCCGGGACAATGACGGCGAGCAGTACTTC	CASSPTSRDNDGEQYF
TRBV6-4	14	medium-sized	TRBD1	TRBJ2-2	TGTGCCAGCAGTGAGGGACAGGACACCGGGGAGCTGTTTTTT	CASSEGQDTGELFF
TRBV27	12	NA	NA	TRBJ2-7	TGTGCCAGCAGCCCAGGTCCTTTCGGGCAGTACTTC	CASSPGPFGQYF
TRBV4-3	15	NA	TRBD1	TRBJ1-6	TGCGCCAGCAGCGCCCGGACAGGGGTAAATTCACCCCTCCACTTT	CASSARTGVNSPLHF
TRBV6-6	15	NA	TRBD2	TRBJ2-5	TGTGCCAGCGGGGGGCTAGCGGGAGTCCAAGAGACCCAGTACTTC	CASGGLAGVQETQYF
TRBV11-2	16	NA	TRBD2	TRBJ2-3	TGTGCCAGCAGCTTGCCGGGACTAGCGGTCGCAGATACGCAGTATTTT	CASSLPGLAVADTQYF
TRBV7-9	12	NA	NA	TRBJ1-1	TGTGCCAGCAGCTCGGGGGGCACTGAAGCTTTCTTT	CASSSGGTEAFF
TRBV2	14	once	NA	TRBJ2-1	TGTGCCAGCAGTGAAGGGGCCCTGAGCAATGAGCAGTTCTTC	CASSEGALSNEQFF
TRBV29-1	13	once	TRBD2	TRBJ2-4	TGCAGCGTTCGGGGGGGAACGGAAAACATTCAGTACTTC	CSVRGGTENIQYF
TRBV2	13	NA	NA	TRBJ2-5	TGTGCCAGCAGTGGAAAACAGCAAGAGACCCAGTACTTC	CASSGKQQETQYF
TRBV28	15	once	TRBD1	TRBJ1-4	TGTGCCAGCACTTTTCTGGGACAGGGGAATGAAAAACTGTTTTTT	CASTFLGQGNEKLFF